This note documents a single T cell receptor (beta chain) sequence. Its antigen is not known. This sample is drawn from a study of OX40 agonist ivuxolimab in advanced cancers. Study as a whole: The study enrolled dose-escalation patients with hepatocellular carcinoma, melanoma, renal cell or head and neck cancer. Checkpoint inhibitors had been given previously to 40% of patients.

Study-level results: At 0.1 to 3.0 mg/kg and by week 6, CD4+ and CD8+ T cells in the blood had expanded clonally. Patients with a partial response at 0.1-3.0 mg/kg had among the lowest clonal expansion.

Germline CDR1 MNHNY, CDR2 SVGAGI (reference sequence). The V and J ends lost 5 bases and 4 bases, in that order; junction bases with no gene match: 5. This CDR3 has 14 amino acids. Generated by immunoSEQ multiplex PCR, the TCRdb table keeps only in-frame clones and is missing some. The data show 100,000 to 110,000 clones, 89% seen once. The chain links TRBV6-6 to TRBJ2-1; 7 nucleotides match TRBD1. Source: CD4+ or CD8+ T cells sorted from blood, taken in a trial of the OX40 agonist ivuxolimab. The TCR comes from an adult with an advanced solid tumor such as melanoma, head and neck, liver or kidney cancer. The CDR3 sequence is CASSTRQGYNEQFF. The CDR3 nucleotides read TGTGCCAGCAGTACGCGACAGGGATACAATGAGCAGTTCTTC.